This T cell receptor beta chain was recovered during a study of shared clonotypes between healthy human individuals. Measured with immunoSEQ multiplex PCR; TCRdb has only the in-frame clones, and not every one. The sample yields around 1,100,000 clones, roughly 80% seen once. Study-level points and caveats: Naive subsets tended to show greater estimated richness than memory subsets. Shared across a handful of donors were about 4.8% of the naive CD4 clonotypes.

Details on this clone: The antigen is unknown.

Germline CDR1 and CDR2: SEHNR and FQNEAQ (reference sequence). The CDR3 sequence is 16 residues long. V shed 0 bases, J shed 2 bases, and the junction held 3 bases outside the gene matches. The V gene is TRBV7-9, the J gene TRBJ2-3; TRBD2 agrees at 9 bases. Input material: memory CD4+ T cells from PBMCs. Described subset: CD45RA-negative fraction. The receptor was derived from a man aged 18 to 35 in good health. Some clones in this sample may be carry-over from other donors' samples. The chain's CDR3 is CASSLAGTSFTDTQYF. The CDR3 DNA sequence: TGTGCCAGCAGCTTAGCGGGGACTAGCTTCACAGATACGCAGTATTTT. The full variable domain, rest sourced from reference TRBV7-9 and TRBJ2-3, is DTGVSQNPRHKITKRGQNVTFRCDPISEHNRLYWYRQTLGQGPEFLTYFQNEAQLEKSRLLSDRFSAERPKGSFSTLEIQRTEQGDSAMYLCASSLAGTSFTDTQYFGPGTRLTVL.